These 32 T cell receptor beta chains were all obtained from the same sample, sequenced in a study of T cell changes during pregnancy in multiple sclerosis. Using immunoSEQ multiplex PCR, the repertoire was profiled, and TCRdb retains in-frame clones only, with some absent. The sample yields 65,000 to 85,000 clones, roughly 90% seen once. The material sequenced was peripheral blood, taken in the first trimester of pregnancy. Every receptor here comes from a female donor in good health, enrolled as a control in a pregnancy study.

This rearrangement joins TRBV5-1 to TRBJ1-4, with D possibly matching TRBD1 (5 bases). CDR1 SGHRS and CDR2 YFSETQ come from the germline V gene. The length of the CDR3 is 12 residues. Trimming removed 3 bases at V and 10 bases at J, with 10 bases between. This CDR3 is CASSWDGGKLFF. In DNA form, the CDR3 reads TGCGCCAGCAGCTGGGACGGGGGAAAACTGTTTTTT.

The chain joins TRBV19 to TRBJ1-5; TRBD1 is a possible D gene (6 bases). The germline V gene encodes CDR1 LNHDA and CDR2 SQIVND (reference sequence). V shed 6 bases and J shed 4 bases, with 10 bases lying between them. CDR3 length: 13 amino acids. The CDR3 reads CASRVDRNQPQHF. The CDR3 nucleotides read TGTGCCAGTAGAGTTGACAGGAATCAGCCCCAGCATTTT.

The chain employs TRBV6-1 and TRBJ2-7; a weak D match, TRBD1 (5 bases). The CDR3 has 13 residues. Between the trimmed V and J ends, which lost 7 bases and 7 bases, there was a span of 17 bases. Germline-derived CDR1 and CDR2 are MNHNS and SASEGT. Here the CDR3 reads CASNWGPAQEQYF. CDR3 nucleotide sequence: TGTGCCAGCAACTGGGGCCCAGCTCAGGAGCAGTACTTC.

The gene calls are TRBV10-3 and TRBJ1-1; D may be TRBD1 (5 bases). V lost 4 bases, J lost 4 bases, and 13 bases lay in between. The V gene's germline CDR1 is ENHRY and CDR2 SYGVKD. This CDR3 is 14 amino acids long. DNA for the CDR3: TGTGCCATCAGTGTAGGAGGGGACGGCACTGAAGCTTTCTTT. Its translation: CAISVGGDGTEAFF.

V usage is TRBV18 and J usage is TRBJ1-2; no firm D call. V lost 0 bases to trimming and J lost 3 bases, with 14 bases between them. This CDR3 has 16 residues. Germline CDR1 KGHSH, CDR2 LQKENI. CDR3 in amino acids: CASSPPSRWRDYGYTF. DNA for the CDR3: TGTGCCAGCTCACCACCGTCCCGATGGCGGGACTATGGCTACACCTTC. The full variable domain, its missing parts supplied by reference TRBV18 and TRBJ1-2, is NAGVMQNPRHLVRRRGQEARLRCSPMKGHSHVYWYRQLPEEGLKFMVYLQKENIIDESGMPKERFSAEFPKEGPSILRIQQVVRGDSAAYFCASSPPSRWRDYGYTFGSGTRLTVV.

The chain recombines TRBV6-1 with TRBJ1-2; 10 bases line up with TRBD1. V shed 1 base and J 7 bases; nucleotides not matched to a gene: 6. Germline values: CDR1 MNHNS, CDR2 SASEGT. The CDR3 has 15 residues. CDR3 sequence: CASSEGLGTGVGYTF. For the CDR3, the DNA is TGTGCCAGCAGTGAAGGTTTAGGGACAGGGGTTGGCTACACCTTC.

CDR3 in DNA: TGTGCCAGCAGTGAAGCCTCTATGTATAGCAATCAGCCCCAGCATTTT. Translated, it gives CASSEASMYSNQPQHF. V is TRBV2 and J is TRBJ1-5; D is undetermined. The V end lost 0 bases, the J end lost 0 bases, and 9 bases lay between the germline ends. The CDR3 length is 16 residues. Germline V gene lookup returns CDR1 SNHLY and CDR2 FYNNEI.

V usage is TRBV7-2 and J usage is TRBJ1-5; D may be TRBD1 (5 bases). Germline CDR1 SGHTA, CDR2 FQGNSA. The V gene lost 1 base and the J gene lost 2 bases, with 18 bases spanning the gap. CDR3 length: 18 residues. Written as DNA, the CDR3 is TGTGCCAGCAGCTTAGAATGGGGCTTAGGCCGAGGCAATCAGCCCCAGCATTTT. It specifies CASSLEWGLGRGNQPQHF.

The chain has TRBV5-1 and TRBJ2-1, with D tentatively TRBD2 (6 bases). This CDR3 contains 17 residues. Germline CDR1 and CDR2: SGHRS and YFSETQ. Trimming shortened V by 3 bases and J by 0 bases, and 16 bases separated the two germline ends. CDR3 coding DNA: TGCGCCAGCAGCTCGGGCGTGGGAGCGGGCTCCTACAATGAGCAGTTCTTC. Translating it yields CASSSGVGAGSYNEQFF.

This chain joins TRBV19 and TRBJ2-7; 7 bases line up with TRBD1. The length of the CDR3 is 15 residues. The germline gives CDR1 LNHDA, CDR2 SQIVND (reference sequence). V gave up 6 bases and J gave up 0 bases; unmatched junction bases: 8. CDR3: CASRIKGGSSYEQYF. The CDR3, as DNA: TGTGCCAGTAGGATAAAAGGGGGCAGCTCCTACGAGCAGTACTTC. The full variable domain, in which reference TRBV19 and TRBJ2-7 provide the parts outside the CDR3, is DGGITQSPKYLFRKEGQNVTLSCEQNLNHDAMYWYRQDPGQGLRLIYYSQIVNDFQKGDIAEGYSVSREKKESFPLTVTSAQKNPTAFYLCASRIKGGSSYEQYFGPGTRLTVT.

CDR3 in amino acids: CSVNRGDRVYGYTF. CDR3 sequence (DNA): TGCAGCGTAAACCGAGGGGACAGGGTATATGGCTACACCTTC. V and J are TRBV29-1 and TRBJ1-2, with 9 bases lining up with TRBD1. Germline V CDR1 and CDR2: SQVTM, ANQGSEA. V dropped 6 bases and J dropped 5; count of bases not matched to a gene: 10. This CDR3 has 14 amino acids.

V usage is TRBV29-1 and J usage is TRBJ2-2; 7 nucleotides agree with TRBD1. CDR3 length: 15 amino acids. The J segment lost 2 bases and the V segment lost 4 bases, leaving 7 bases of the junction unmatched. CDR1 and CDR2 (germline): SQVTM, ANQGSEA. CDR3 region: CSVVPRDRNTGELFF. In DNA, the CDR3 is TGCAGCGTTGTTCCCCGGGACAGAAACACCGGGGAGCTGTTTTTT.

The J gene is TRBJ2-7, the V gene TRBV7-2, with 9 positions matching TRBD1. This CDR3 has 15 residues. CDR1 SGHTA and CDR2 FQGNSA come from the germline V gene. Germline trimming cut 1 base from V and 6 bases from J; bases unmatched to any gene: 7. The CDR3 DNA reads as TGTGCCAGCAGCTTAGTGAGGACAGGGGTGGGCGAGCAGTACTTC. It codes for CASSLVRTGVGEQYF.

The chain carries TRBV18 and TRBJ2-7, with TRBD1 matching over 10 bases. This CDR3 spans 15 amino acids. Germline V CDR1 and CDR2: KGHSH, LQKENI. After removal of 4 bases from V and 5 bases from J, the junction contained 8 bases not matched to a gene. The CDR3 protein is CASSLPPDRGDEQYF. CDR3 sequence (DNA): TGTGCCAGCTCACTACCCCCGGACAGGGGGGACGAGCAGTACTTC.

This sequence joins TRBV5-5 and TRBJ2-1; 16 nucleotides agree with TRBD2. V gave up 5 bases and J gave up 6 bases; unmatched junction bases: 5. The CDR3 runs to 16 residues. CDR1 is SGHKS, CDR2 YYEKEE, per germline (reference sequence). CDR3 in DNA: TGTGCCAGCAGACCTGGGACTAGCGGGAGGGGCAATGAGCAGTTCTTC. Protein sequence: CASRPGTSGRGNEQFF.

The chain is built from TRBV28 and TRBJ2-1; 7 nucleotides line up with TRBD1. This CDR3 is built from 14 residues. The V and J ends lost 5 bases and 4 bases, in that order; junction bases with no gene match: 5. CDR1 and CDR2 from the germline V gene are MDHEN and SYDVKM. The CDR3 DNA sequence: TGTGCCAGCAGTCCGGGACAGCTATACAATGAGCAGTTCTTC. Translation: CASSPGQLYNEQFF.

The V gene is TRBV19, the J gene TRBJ1-2; 8 nucleotides match TRBD1. CDR1 is LNHDA, CDR2 SQIVND, per germline (reference sequence). The V and J ends lost 9 bases and 4 bases, in that order; junction bases with no gene match: 13. The CDR3 consists of 15 residues. CDR3 region: CASTSDRGEVYGYTF. The CDR3 coding sequence is TGTGCCAGCACTTCCGACAGGGGTGAGGTCTATGGCTACACCTTC.

V is TRBV7-8 and J is TRBJ1-5; weak D call: TRBD1 (6 bases). The CDR3 is 13 amino acids. Trimming took off 5 bases at V and 5 bases at J, with 10 bases between the two ends. CDR1 is SGHVS and CDR2 is FQNEAQ in the germline V gene. The CDR3 sequence is CASSLGADQPQHF. The DNA for the CDR3 is TGTGCCAGCAGCCTGGGGGCCGATCAGCCCCAGCATTTT. Full variable domain (remainder filled in from reference TRBV7-8 and TRBJ1-5): GAGVSQSPRYKVAKRGQDVALRCDPISGHVSLFWYQQALGQGPEFLTYFQNEAQLDKSGLPSDRFFAERPEGSVSTLKIQRTQQEDSAVYLCASSLGADQPQHFGDGTRLSIL.

The chain carries TRBV18 and TRBJ1-1, with D uncertain. The CDR3 is made up of 15 amino acids. With 6 bases removed from V and 3 bases from J, the gap between germline ends came to 17 bases. The germline gives CDR1 KGHSH, CDR2 LQKENI. In DNA form, the CDR3 reads TGTGCCAGCTCCCTCCCTGGACCCGGGGACACTGAAGCTTTCTTT. Translation gives CASSLPGPGDTEAFF.

The gene calls are TRBV6-4 and TRBJ2-3, with a possible D match to TRBD1 (6 bases). This CDR3 has 15 residues. CDR1 is MRHNA, CDR2 SNTAGT, per germline. The V gene lost 3 bases and the J gene lost 6 bases, with 16 bases spanning the gap. The CDR3 region is CASSEGQGPQDTQYF. In DNA, the CDR3 is TGTGCCAGCAGTGAAGGTCAGGGGCCCCAGGATACGCAGTATTTT.

The chain carries TRBV5-1 and TRBJ2-3, with 8 bases aligning to TRBD2. The germline CDR1 and CDR2 sequences are SGHRS and YFSETQ. This CDR3 contains 20 residues. The J segment lost 1 base and the V segment lost 3 bases, leaving 19 bases of the junction unmatched. CDR3 coding DNA: TGCGCCAGCAGCTCGGGGTCAGGGCGGGGGGACCTTCTGGGCACAGATACGCAGTATTTT. Protein sequence: CASSSGSGRGDLLGTDTQYF.

The CDR3 is CASSYSNRDSEAFF. In nucleotides, the CDR3 is TGTGCCAGCAGTTACTCGAACCGGGACAGTGAAGCTTTCTTT. The V gene is TRBV6-5, the J gene TRBJ1-1; 7 bases fit TRBD1. The germline CDR1 and CDR2 sequences are MNHEY and SVGAGI. V gave up 0 bases and J gave up 7 bases; unmatched junction bases: 5. The length of the CDR3 is 14 residues.

The chain uses TRBV18 and TRBJ1-2, with TRBD1 matching 8 bases. This CDR3 spans 13 amino acids. Germline CDR1 reads KGHSH; CDR2 reads LQKENI. The junction had 8 bases not matched to a gene; V was cut back by 4 bases and J by 10 bases. DNA of the CDR3: TGTGCCAGCTCACTGGGACAGGCGGCCGTCTACACCTTC. Translated, it gives CASSLGQAAVYTF.

The chain combines TRBV6-4 with TRBJ1-2, with D possibly matching TRBD1 (6 bases). Trimming took 4 bases from V and 5 from J, leaving 17 bases between them. CDR3 length: 15 residues. CDR1 is MRHNA, CDR2 SNTAGT, per germline. The CDR3 DNA reads as TGTGCCAGCAGTGCTCAACCCGGGACAAAGTATGGCTACACCTTC. Residues: CASSAQPGTKYGYTF.

V is TRBV6-1 and J is TRBJ1-4; D gene unclear. The V and J ends lost 3 bases and 8 bases respectively, with 16 bases between them. CDR1 is MNHNS and CDR2 is SASEGT in the germline V gene. This CDR3 has 15 amino acids. The CDR3 reads CASSELLGKTEKLFF. The CDR3 nucleotides read TGTGCCAGCAGTGAGCTTCTAGGTAAAACAGAAAAACTGTTTTTT.

This rearrangement joins TRBV7-2 to TRBJ1-6; 7 nucleotides align to TRBD1. Germline CDR1 reads SGHTA; CDR2 reads FQGNSA. The V segment lost 4 bases and the J segment 4 bases; nucleotides outside the gene matches: 10. The CDR3 runs to 17 residues. The CDR3 DNA reads TGTGCCAGCAGCTCACCTTACGGGACAGCGTATAATTCACCCCTCCACTTT. Protein sequence: CASSSPYGTAYNSPLHF.

The chain couples TRBV10-1 to TRBJ1-1, with a tentative D call TRBD1 (5 bases). Trimming shortened V by 0 bases and J by 10 bases, and 12 bases separated the two germline ends. Germline CDR1 and CDR2: WNHNN and SYGVQD (reference sequence). The CDR3 is made up of 13 amino acids. The CDR3 reads CASSESGWQGAFF. In DNA, the CDR3 is TGCGCCAGCAGTGAGTCTGGATGGCAGGGAGCTTTCTTT.

This chain links TRBV6-5 with TRBJ1-2; no clear D. CDR3 length: 14 amino acids. The V and J ends lost 0 bases and 8 bases respectively, with 13 bases between them. From germline, CDR1 is MNHEY and CDR2 SVGAGI. As DNA, the CDR3 is TGTGCCAGCAGTTACTCGGAAAACGCGGCCGGCTACACCTTC. As protein: CASSYSENAAGYTF.

The rearrangement links TRBV19 to TRBJ2-7; TRBD1 aligns across 8 bases. This CDR3 comprises 15 residues. Germline V lookup: CDR1 LNHDA, CDR2 SQIVND (reference sequence). V was pared by 4 bases and J by 3 bases, with 8 bases of the junction left unmatched. The CDR3 protein is CASSKLGQVGYEQYF. DNA for the CDR3: TGTGCCAGTAGTAAACTGGGACAGGTGGGCTACGAGCAGTACTTC.

This clone has more than one count but fewer than ten. The CDR3 DNA sequence: TGTGCCAGCTCACAAGGCGGGACAGCTTCACCCCTCCACTTT. Translated, it gives CASSQGGTASPLHF. The chain is built from TRBV18 and TRBJ1-6; 7 bases fit TRBD1. Germline lookup yields CDR1 KGHSH and CDR2 LQKENI. CDR3 length: 14 amino acids. V lost 4 bases and J lost 9; bases outside the gene matches: 6.

The chain recombines TRBV11-3 with TRBJ2-7; a possible D gene is TRBD1 (5 bases). V was pared by 5 bases and J by 2 bases, with 13 bases between. Looked up from germline, CDR1 is SGHNT and CDR2 is YENEEA. CDR3 size: 14 residues. CDR3 loop: CASSHPDTPYEQYF. The CDR3 nucleotides read TGTGCCAGCAGCCACCCGGACACCCCCTACGAGCAGTACTTC.

The chain uses TRBV6-6 and TRBJ1-1; the match to TRBD1 covers 10 bases. CDR3 length: 16 residues. Unmatched junction bases numbered 13, after V lost 11 bases and J lost 1 base. The germline CDR1 and CDR2 sequences are MNHNY and SVGAGI (reference sequence). The CDR3 nucleotides read TGTGCCGGCGCCAGATGGGACAGGGGACCGAACACTGAAGCTTTCTTT. Its protein product is CAGARWDRGPNTEAFF.